A single TCR beta chain is shown here with its context. The sample originates from a study of blood T cell repertoires in COVID-19. Study-wide background: Donors in the United States, Italy and Spain gave samples during acute or convalescent COVID-19.

CDR1 is LNHDA, CDR2 SQIVND, per germline (reference sequence). The CDR3 runs to 12 residues. Between the trimmed V and J ends, which lost 3 bases and 5 bases, there was a span of 8 bases. Clones were sequenced by immunoSEQ multiplex PCR, and TCRdb holds only the in-frame ones, with some missing. This table holds approximately 100,000 clones, 69% found once. The sequence was collected from a man at least 80 years old with acute or convalescent COVID-19. The chain joins TRBV19 to TRBJ2-7; D remains ambiguous. The sequencing sample was made of peripheral blood. Here the CDR3 reads CASSIPYHEQYF. CDR3 DNA: TGTGCCAGTAGTATCCCCTACCACGAGCAGTACTTC.